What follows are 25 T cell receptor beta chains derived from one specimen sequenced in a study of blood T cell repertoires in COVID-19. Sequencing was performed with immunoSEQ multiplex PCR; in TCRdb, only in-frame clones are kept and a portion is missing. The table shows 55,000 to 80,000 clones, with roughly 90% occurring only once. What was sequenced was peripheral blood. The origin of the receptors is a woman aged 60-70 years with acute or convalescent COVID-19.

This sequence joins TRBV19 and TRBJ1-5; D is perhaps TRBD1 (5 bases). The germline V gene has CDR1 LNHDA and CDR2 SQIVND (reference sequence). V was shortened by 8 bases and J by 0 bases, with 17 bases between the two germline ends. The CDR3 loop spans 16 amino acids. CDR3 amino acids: CASPGERRGSNQPQHF. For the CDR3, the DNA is TGTGCCAGTCCGGGGGAACGTCGGGGTAGCAATCAGCCCCAGCATTTT. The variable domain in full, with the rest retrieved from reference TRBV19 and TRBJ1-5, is DGGITQSPKYLFRKEGQNVTLSCEQNLNHDAMYWYRQDPGQGLRLIYYSQIVNDFQKGDIAEGYSVSREKKESFPLTVTSAQKNPTAFYLCASPGERRGSNQPQHFGDGTRLSIL.

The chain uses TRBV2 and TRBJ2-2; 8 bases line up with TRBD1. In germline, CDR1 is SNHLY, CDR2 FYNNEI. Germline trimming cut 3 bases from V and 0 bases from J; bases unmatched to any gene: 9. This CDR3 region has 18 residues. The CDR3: CASSDRGRGAANTGELFF. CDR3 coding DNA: TGTGCCAGCAGTGACAGGGGGCGCGGAGCGGCGAACACCGGGGAGCTGTTTTTT.

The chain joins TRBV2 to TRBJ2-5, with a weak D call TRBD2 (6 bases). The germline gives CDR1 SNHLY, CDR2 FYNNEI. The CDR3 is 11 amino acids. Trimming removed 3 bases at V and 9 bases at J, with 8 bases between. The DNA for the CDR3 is TGTGCCAGCAGTGAGGAGGGAGCCCAGTACTTC. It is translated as CASSEEGAQYF.

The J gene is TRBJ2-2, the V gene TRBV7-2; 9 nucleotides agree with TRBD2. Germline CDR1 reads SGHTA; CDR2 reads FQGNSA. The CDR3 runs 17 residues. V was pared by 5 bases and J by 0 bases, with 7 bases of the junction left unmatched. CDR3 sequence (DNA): TGTGCCAGCAGCCCGACCCGGACTAGCGCGAACACCGGGGAGCTGTTTTTT. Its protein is CASSPTRTSANTGELFF.

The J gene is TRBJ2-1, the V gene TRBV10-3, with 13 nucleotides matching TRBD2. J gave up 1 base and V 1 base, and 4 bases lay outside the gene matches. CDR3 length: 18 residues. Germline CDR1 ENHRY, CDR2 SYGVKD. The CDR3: CAISEFGTSGASYNEQFF. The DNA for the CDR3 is TGTGCCATCAGTGAGTTCGGGACTAGCGGGGCATCCTACAATGAGCAGTTCTTC.

The DNA of the CDR3 is TGTGCCAGCAGTTTCTTCCGGGACAGGGCCGGGGAGCTGTTTTTT. Its protein product is CASSFFRDRAGELFF. The genes are TRBV6-5 and TRBJ2-2, with 9 bases fitting TRBD1. The CDR3 consists of 15 residues. The V gene's germline CDR1 is MNHEY and CDR2 SVGAGI. With 4 bases clipped from V and 6 bases from J, the junction kept 6 bases outside the gene matches.

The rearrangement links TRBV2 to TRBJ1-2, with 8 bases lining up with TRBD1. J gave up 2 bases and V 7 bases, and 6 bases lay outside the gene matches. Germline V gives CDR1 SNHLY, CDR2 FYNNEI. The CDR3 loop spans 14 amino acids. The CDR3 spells CASKRTGLNYGYTF. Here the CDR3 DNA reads TGTGCCAGCAAACGGACAGGGTTGAACTATGGCTACACCTTC.

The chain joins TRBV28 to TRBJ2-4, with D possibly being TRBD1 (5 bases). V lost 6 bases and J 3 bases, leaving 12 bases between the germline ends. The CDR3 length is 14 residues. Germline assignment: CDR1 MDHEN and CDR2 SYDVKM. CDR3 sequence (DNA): TGTGCCAGCAGCGAGCAGGGTGGCAAAAACATTCAGTACTTC. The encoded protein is CASSEQGGKNIQYF.

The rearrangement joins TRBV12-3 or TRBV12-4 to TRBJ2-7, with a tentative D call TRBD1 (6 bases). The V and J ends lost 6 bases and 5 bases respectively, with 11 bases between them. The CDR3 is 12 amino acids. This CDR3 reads CASSLTGNEQYV. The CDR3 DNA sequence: TGTGCCAGCAGCTTGACAGGTAACGAGCAGTACGTC.

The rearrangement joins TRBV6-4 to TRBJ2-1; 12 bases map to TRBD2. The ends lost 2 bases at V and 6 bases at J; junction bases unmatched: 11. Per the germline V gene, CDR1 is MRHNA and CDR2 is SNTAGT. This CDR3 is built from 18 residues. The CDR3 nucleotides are TGTGCCAGCAGTGACCCCTCGCTAGCGGGGGGGTTATGCAATGAGCAGTTCTTC. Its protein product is CASSDPSLAGGLCNEQFF.

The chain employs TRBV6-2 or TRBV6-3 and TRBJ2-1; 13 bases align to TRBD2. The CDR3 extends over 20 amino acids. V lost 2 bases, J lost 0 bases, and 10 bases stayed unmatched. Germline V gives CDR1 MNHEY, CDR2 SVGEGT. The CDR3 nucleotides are TGTGCCAGCAGTTACCCCGCCGGACTAGCGGGAGTAGGCTCCTACAATGAGCAGTTCTTC. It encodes CASSYPAGLAGVGSYNEQFF.

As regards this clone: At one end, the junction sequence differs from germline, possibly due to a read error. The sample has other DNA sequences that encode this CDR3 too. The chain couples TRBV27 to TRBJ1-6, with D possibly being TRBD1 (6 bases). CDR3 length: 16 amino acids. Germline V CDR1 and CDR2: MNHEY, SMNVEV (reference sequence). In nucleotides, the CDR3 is TGTGCCAGCAGTTACAGGGCCCCGGGCCTCAATTCACCCCTACACTTT. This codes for CASSYRAPGLNSPLHF.

The CDR3 sequence: CASRTTSGRDEQFF. CDR3 sequence (DNA): TGTGCCAGCAGGACGACTAGCGGGAGAGACGAGCAGTTCTTC. The chain is built from TRBV6-5 and TRBJ2-1; 12 nucleotides line up with TRBD2. Germline CDR1 reads MNHEY; CDR2 reads SVGAGI. J lost 10 bases, V lost 6 bases, and 7 bases had no gene match. The CDR3 totals 14 residues.

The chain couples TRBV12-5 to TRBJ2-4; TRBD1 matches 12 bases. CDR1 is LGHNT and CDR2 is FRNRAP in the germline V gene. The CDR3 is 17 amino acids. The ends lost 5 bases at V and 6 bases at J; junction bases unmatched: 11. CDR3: CASGPGDRGRTLNIQYF. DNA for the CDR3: TGTGCTAGTGGTCCCGGGGACAGGGGGCGAACACTAAACATTCAGTACTTC.

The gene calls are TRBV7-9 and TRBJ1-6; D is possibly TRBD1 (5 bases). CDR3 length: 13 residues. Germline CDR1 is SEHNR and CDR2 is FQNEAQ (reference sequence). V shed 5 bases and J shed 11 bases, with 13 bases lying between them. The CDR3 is CASSLLGPTPLHF. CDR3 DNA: TGTGCCAGCAGCCTATTGGGGCCAACACCCCTCCACTTT. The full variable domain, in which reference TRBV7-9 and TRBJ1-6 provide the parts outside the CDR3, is DTGVSQNPRHKITKRGQNVTFRCDPISEHNRLYWYRQTLGQGPEFLTYFQNEAQLEKSRLLSDRFSAERPKGSFSTLEIQRTEQGDSAMYLCASSLLGPTPLHFGNGTRLTVT.

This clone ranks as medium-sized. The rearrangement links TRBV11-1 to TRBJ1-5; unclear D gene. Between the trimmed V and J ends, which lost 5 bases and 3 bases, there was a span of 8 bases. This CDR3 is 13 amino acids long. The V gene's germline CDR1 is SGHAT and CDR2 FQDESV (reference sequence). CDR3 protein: CASSIGHNQPQHF. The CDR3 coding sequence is TGTGCCAGCAGCATTGGCCACAATCAGCCCCAGCATTTT.

The CDR3 nucleotides are TGTGCCAGCAGTCGGGGAACAGGGGGGCGAGAGACCCAGTACTTC. Its protein is CASSRGTGGRETQYF. The chain couples TRBV2 to TRBJ2-5; 8 bases agree with TRBD1. The germline CDR1 and CDR2 sequences are SNHLY and FYNNEI. There are 15 residues in the CDR3. V was clipped by 5 bases and J by 4 bases; unmatched bases: 9. Using reference TRBV2 and TRBJ2-5 for the parts outside the CDR3, the full variable domain is EPEVTQTPSHQVTQMGQEVILRCVPISNHLYFYWYRQILGQKVEFLVSFYNNEISEKSEIFDDQFSVERPDGSNFTLKIRSTKLEDSAMYFCASSRGTGGRETQYFGPGTRLLVL.

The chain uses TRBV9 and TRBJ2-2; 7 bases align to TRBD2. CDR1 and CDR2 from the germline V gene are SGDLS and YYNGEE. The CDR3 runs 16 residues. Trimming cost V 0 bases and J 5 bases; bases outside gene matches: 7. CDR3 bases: TGTGCCAGCAGCGTAGAATCCCGACTAGCTACCGGGGAGCTGTTTTTT. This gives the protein CASSVESRLATGELFF.

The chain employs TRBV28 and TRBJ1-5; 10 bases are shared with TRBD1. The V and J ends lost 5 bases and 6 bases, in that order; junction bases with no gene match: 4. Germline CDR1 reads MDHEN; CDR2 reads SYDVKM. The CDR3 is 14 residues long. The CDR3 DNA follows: TGTGCCAGCAGTCCTGGGACAGGGGTTCAGCCCCAGCATTTT. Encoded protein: CASSPGTGVQPQHF.

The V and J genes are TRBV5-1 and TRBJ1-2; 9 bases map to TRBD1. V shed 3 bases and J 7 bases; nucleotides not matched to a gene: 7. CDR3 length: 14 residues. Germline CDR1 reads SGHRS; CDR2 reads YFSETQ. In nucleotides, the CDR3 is TGCGCCAGCAGCTCTGAACAGGGGGCGGGTGGCTACACCTTC. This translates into CASSSEQGAGGYTF.

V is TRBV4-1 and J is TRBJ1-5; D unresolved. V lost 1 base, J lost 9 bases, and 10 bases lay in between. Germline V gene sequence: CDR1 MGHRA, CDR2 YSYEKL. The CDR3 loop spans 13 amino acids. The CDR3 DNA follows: TGCGCCAGCAGCCAAGCTCGATCGCGGCCCCAGCATTTT. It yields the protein CASSQARSRPQHF.

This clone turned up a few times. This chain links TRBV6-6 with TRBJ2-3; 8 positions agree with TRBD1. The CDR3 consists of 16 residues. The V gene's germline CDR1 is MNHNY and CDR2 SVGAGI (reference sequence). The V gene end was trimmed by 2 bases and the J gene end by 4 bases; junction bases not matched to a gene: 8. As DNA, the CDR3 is TGTGCCAGCAGTTACCCAGGGGGCCGTCGCGCAGATACGCAGTATTTT. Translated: CASSYPGGRRADTQYF.

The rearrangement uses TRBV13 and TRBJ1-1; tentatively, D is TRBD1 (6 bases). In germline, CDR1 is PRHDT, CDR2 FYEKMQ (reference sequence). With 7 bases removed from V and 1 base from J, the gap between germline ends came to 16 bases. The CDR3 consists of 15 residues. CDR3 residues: CASKSTGSGNTEAFF. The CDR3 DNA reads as TGTGCCAGCAAGTCAACAGGGTCGGGGAACACTGAAGCTTTCTTT.

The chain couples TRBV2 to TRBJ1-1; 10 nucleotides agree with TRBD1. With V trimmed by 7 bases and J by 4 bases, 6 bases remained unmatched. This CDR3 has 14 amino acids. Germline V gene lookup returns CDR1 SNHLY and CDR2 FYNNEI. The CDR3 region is CASIRTGGATEAFF. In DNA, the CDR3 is TGTGCCAGCATCCGGACAGGGGGTGCCACTGAAGCTTTCTTT. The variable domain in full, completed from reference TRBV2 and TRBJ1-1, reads EPEVTQTPSHQVTQMGQEVILRCVPISNHLYFYWYRQILGQKVEFLVSFYNNEISEKSEIFDDQFSVERPDGSNFTLKIRSTKLEDSAMYFCASIRTGGATEAFFGQGTRLTVV.

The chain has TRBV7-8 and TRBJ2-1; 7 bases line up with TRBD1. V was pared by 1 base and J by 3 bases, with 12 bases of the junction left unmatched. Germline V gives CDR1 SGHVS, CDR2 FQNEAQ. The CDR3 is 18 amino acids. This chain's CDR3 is CASSLGLIGGHFYNEQFF. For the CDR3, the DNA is TGTGCCAGCAGCTTAGGCCTAATAGGGGGCCACTTCTACAATGAGCAGTTCTTC. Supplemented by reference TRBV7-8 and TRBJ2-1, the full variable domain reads GAGVSQSPRYKVAKRGQDVALRCDPISGHVSLFWYQQALGQGPEFLTYFQNEAQLDKSGLPSDRFFAERPEGSVSTLKIQRTQQEDSAVYLCASSLGLIGGHFYNEQFFGPGTRLTVL.